These 26 T cell receptor beta chains share one sample of origin, sequenced in a study of cytomegalovirus exposure and HLA in healthy donors. In the PCR, 60 Vbeta and 13 Jbeta primers were used. Clones were read by immunoSEQ multiplex PCR, and TCRdb kept only the in-frame ones, dropping some. Here the sample spans under 200,000 clones, about 85% being singletons. The sequenced sample was PBMCs. The source is a male donor in good health and CMV-seropositive.

The chain uses TRBV11-2 and TRBJ1-5; D is unresolved. Trimming removed 1 base from V and 2 bases from J, with 9 bases in between. This CDR3 has 15 residues. Germline V gene sequence: CDR1 SGHAT, CDR2 FQNNGV. Here the CDR3 DNA reads TGTGCCAGCAGCTTAGGTCTGGCGGGCAATCAGCCCCAGCATTTT. Its protein is CASSLGLAGNQPQHF.

This clone occurred once. This chain connects TRBV19 to TRBJ1-2; D possibly corresponds to TRBD1 (6 bases). There are 12 residues in the CDR3. The V gene lost 8 bases and the J gene lost 5 bases, with 12 bases spanning the gap. Per germline, CDR1 LNHDA and CDR2 SQIVND (reference sequence). CDR3 nucleotide sequence: TGTGCCAGTCGCAGGGGCGGATATGGCTACACCTTC. Encoded protein: CASRRGGYGYTF.

The rearrangement links TRBV4-1 to TRBJ1-6; no clear D gene. CDR3 length: 16 amino acids. Per germline, CDR1 MGHRA and CDR2 YSYEKL. Trimming removed 1 base at V and 5 bases at J, with 12 bases between. CDR3 residues: CASSQGGGMNNSPLHF. The CDR3 nucleotides read TGCGCCAGCAGCCAAGGAGGCGGGATGAATAATTCACCCCTCCACTTT.

The chain has TRBV6-5 and TRBJ2-7, with 9 bases that match TRBD1. With V trimmed by 5 bases and J by 4 bases, 9 bases remained unmatched. The CDR3 spans 15 residues. Looked up from germline, CDR1 is MNHEY and CDR2 is SVGAGI. CDR3 amino acids: CASSMGNRGLYEQYF. The CDR3 DNA reads TGTGCCAGCAGTATGGGAAACAGGGGGCTGTACGAGCAGTACTTC.

The chain has TRBV6-5 and TRBJ1-6; 10 bases line up with TRBD1. This CDR3 has 15 residues. V shed 4 bases and J 7 bases; nucleotides not matched to a gene: 4. The V gene's germline CDR1 is MNHEY and CDR2 SVGAGI. CDR3: CASSSPGQGNSPLHF. The DNA of the CDR3 is TGTGCCAGCAGTTCTCCGGGACAGGGGAATTCACCCCTCCACTTT.

The chain links TRBV14 to TRBJ2-5; the match to TRBD2 covers 7 bases. The CDR3 covers 13 residues. Germline lookup yields CDR1 SGHDN and CDR2 FVKESK. The trim removed 5 bases at V and 9 bases at J, leaving 9 bases unmatched. CDR3 coding DNA: TGTGCCAGCAGCTCAGGGTTGGCGGGGGCCCAGTACTTC. It translates to CASSSGLAGAQYF.

The rearrangement uses TRBV6-5 and TRBJ2-7; 10 bases align to TRBD1. Trimming took 6 bases from V and 2 from J; bases not matched to a gene: 4. The CDR3 sequence is 14 residues long. CDR1 is MNHEY and CDR2 is SVGAGI in the germline V gene. The CDR3 sequence: CASRRTGGPYEQYF. CDR3 DNA: TGTGCCAGCAGACGGACAGGGGGACCCTACGAGCAGTACTTC.

The chain carries TRBV7-2 and TRBJ2-7; no definite D call. Germline lookup yields CDR1 SGHTA and CDR2 FQGNSA. Trimming removed 5 bases from V and 3 bases from J, with 8 bases in between. The CDR3 length is 12 residues. The CDR3 nucleotides are TGTGCCAGCAGCGACGGAGTCTACGAGCAGTACTTC. It translates to CASSDGVYEQYF.

This clone came up once. CDR3 loop: CASSLGAMRGYTF. CDR3 nucleotide sequence: TGTGCCAGCAGCTTGGGGGCAATGCGAGGCTACACCTTC. The genes are TRBV5-6 and TRBJ1-2, with D unclear. The CDR3 runs 13 residues. Germline CDR1 SGHDT, CDR2 YYEEEE. The V end was cut by 0 bases, the J end by 8 bases, with 11 bases between.

The table lists this clone with a count of one. The CDR3 DNA reads TGTGCCAGTAGTGGGAGGGCAGAGACCCAGTACTTC. Its protein product is CASSGRAETQYF. The chain couples TRBV19 to TRBJ2-5, with 7 bases lining up with TRBD2. V was clipped by 5 bases and J by 4 bases; unmatched bases: 1. This CDR3 is 12 amino acids long. Germline V gene lookup returns CDR1 LNHDA and CDR2 SQIVND (reference sequence).

V is TRBV11-2 and J is TRBJ2-2; possibly TRBD2 for D (5 bases). This CDR3 comprises 16 residues. CDR1 is SGHAT and CDR2 is FQNNGV in the germline V gene. V was clipped by 1 base and J by 0 bases, with 9 bases between them. DNA for the CDR3: TGTGCCAGCAGCTTAGTCCTGGGAGCGAACACCGGGGAGCTGTTTTTT. This gives the protein CASSLVLGANTGELFF.

The V gene is TRBV5-4, the J gene TRBJ2-5, with D tentatively TRBD2 (7 bases). In germline, CDR1 is SGHNT, CDR2 YYREEE (reference sequence). Trimming took off 0 bases at V and 5 bases at J, with 14 bases between the two ends. CDR3 length: 15 amino acids. The DNA for the CDR3 is TGTGCCAGCAGCTTGGATGGGGGGGGCCTGGAGACCCAGTACTTC. Translation gives CASSLDGGGLETQYF.

The chain joins TRBV5-1 to TRBJ1-2, with 7 bases aligning to TRBD1. CDR1 and CDR2 (germline): SGHRS, YFSETQ. The length of the CDR3 is 14 residues. The V gene end was trimmed by 4 bases and the J gene end by 2 bases; junction bases not matched to a gene: 5. The CDR3 nucleotides are TGCGCCAGCAGCGACCCAGGGGGAAACTATGGCTACACCTTC. It encodes CASSDPGGNYGYTF.

The chain recombines TRBV7-8 with TRBJ1-2; TRBD1 agrees at 7 bases. The CDR3 totals 14 residues. With V trimmed by 2 bases and J by 4 bases, 4 bases remained unmatched. The germline V gene encodes CDR1 SGHVS and CDR2 FQNEAQ. Here the CDR3 DNA reads TGTGCCAGCAGCTTACAGGGGGACTTCTATGGCTACACCTTC. It encodes CASSLQGDFYGYTF. The full variable domain, rest sourced from reference TRBV7-8 and TRBJ1-2, is GAGVSQSPRYKVAKRGQDVALRCDPISGHVSLFWYQQALGQGPEFLTYFQNEAQLDKSGLPSDRFFAERPEGSVSTLKIQRTQQEDSAVYLCASSLQGDFYGYTFGSGTRLTVV.

Here the CDR3 DNA reads TGTGCCAGCAGCGCCCACCCACAGGATCAGCCCCAGCATTTT. Amino acid sequence: CASSAHPQDQPQHF. The chain is built from TRBV9 and TRBJ1-5; TRBD1 might be the D (5 bases). This CDR3 has 14 residues. V lost 3 bases, J lost 5 bases, and 12 bases lay in between. The V gene's germline CDR1 is SGDLS and CDR2 YYNGEE.

This sequence joins TRBV10-3 and TRBJ1-2, with 9 bases identical to TRBD1. Germline V gives CDR1 ENHRY, CDR2 SYGVKD. The CDR3 length is 16 residues. V was clipped by 0 bases and J by 7 bases; unmatched bases: 9. CDR3 nucleotide sequence: TGTGCCATCAGTGAGTCTCTCGGACAGGGGTACGGTGGCTACACCTTC. Its protein is CAISESLGQGYGGYTF.

As for this clone: The sample has other DNA sequences that encode this CDR3 too. V usage is TRBV7-3 and J usage is TRBJ2-3; D call uncertain. V lost 2 bases and J 0 bases, leaving 6 bases between the germline ends. The CDR3 is 14 residues long. Germline CDR1 reads SGHTA; CDR2 reads FQGTGA. CDR3 region: CASSLGLSTDTQYF. The CDR3 DNA reads TGTGCCAGCAGCTTAGGCCTTAGCACAGATACGCAGTATTTT.

This chain links TRBV14 with TRBJ2-7; D is unclear. Trimming shortened V by 2 bases and J by 6 bases, and 5 bases separated the two germline ends. The CDR3 has 11 residues. Germline CDR1 is SGHDN and CDR2 is FVKESK. In DNA form, the CDR3 reads TGTGCCAGCAGCCAACGTAGCGAGCAGTACTTC. It is translated as CASSQRSEQYF.

This clone came up once. The chain links TRBV7-2 to TRBJ1-5; 9 bases fit TRBD1. V gave up 5 bases and J gave up 5 bases; unmatched junction bases: 7. The germline V gene encodes CDR1 SGHTA and CDR2 FQGNSA. The length of the CDR3 is 15 residues. The CDR3 DNA follows: TGTGCCAGCAGCCCCCGGACAGGGGATTATCAGCCCCAGCATTTT. This gives the protein CASSPRTGDYQPQHF. Full variable domain (rest looked up from reference TRBV7-2 and TRBJ1-5): GAGVSQSPSNKVTEKGKDVELRCDPISGHTALYWYRQSLGQGLEFLIYFQGNSAPDKSGLPSDRFSAERTGGSVSTLTIQRTQQEDSAVYLCASSPRTGDYQPQHFGDGTRLSIL.

The chain carries TRBV2 and TRBJ2-1; 10 bases fit TRBD2. The CDR3 extends over 15 amino acids. V was clipped by 5 bases and J by 7 bases; unmatched bases: 8. Germline V gives CDR1 SNHLY, CDR2 FYNNEI. The DNA for the CDR3 is TGTGCCAGCAGTCCTAGCGGGAGTCCGTCGAATGAGCAGTTCTTC. It specifies CASSPSGSPSNEQFF.

The chain joins TRBV5-5 to TRBJ1-6, with D tentatively TRBD1 (6 bases). Between the trimmed V and J ends, which lost 5 bases and 6 bases, there was a span of 15 bases. CDR1 is SGHKS and CDR2 is YYEKEE in the germline V gene (reference sequence). The CDR3 runs 15 residues. CDR3 in DNA: TGTGCCAGCAGGGGACAAGTTACGCCTAATTCACCCCTCCACTTT. Amino acid sequence: CASRGQVTPNSPLHF.

The chain recombines TRBV20-1 with TRBJ1-5, with D perhaps matching TRBD1 (6 bases). The V gene's germline CDR1 is DFQATT and CDR2 SNEGSKA (reference sequence). V was trimmed by 5 bases and J by 4 bases, leaving 6 bases between them. CDR3 length: 11 amino acids. DNA for the CDR3: TGCAGTGCTCAGGGGAATCAGCCCCAGCATTTT. It is translated as CSAQGNQPQHF.

The chain recombines TRBV14 with TRBJ2-7, with D possibly matching TRBD2 (6 bases). Germline V gene sequence: CDR1 SGHDN, CDR2 FVKESK. V was pared by 6 bases and J by 1 base, with 19 bases between. The CDR3 covers 16 residues. DNA for the CDR3: TGTGCCAGCAGTCCCGGACCCGGGCGGGGTTCCTACGAGCAGTACTTC. It encodes CASSPGPGRGSYEQYF.

The chain has TRBV7-7 and TRBJ1-3, with 8 bases lining up with TRBD1. The CDR3 covers 13 residues. Looked up from germline, CDR1 is SSHAT and CDR2 is FNYEAQ (reference sequence). V shed 5 bases, J shed 4 bases, and the junction held 1 base outside the gene matches. CDR3 coding DNA: TGTGCCAGCAGCCGGGACAGGGGAAACACCATATATTTT. This codes for CASSRDRGNTIYF. The full variable domain, with the rest looked up from reference TRBV7-7 and TRBJ1-3, is GAGVSQSPRYKVTKRGQDVTLRCDPISSHATLYWYQQALGQGPEFLTYFNYEAQPDKSGLPSDRFSAERPEGSISTLTIQRTEQRDSAMYRCASSRDRGNTIYFGEGSWLTVV.

The gene calls are TRBV18 and TRBJ1-5; D may be TRBD1 (5 bases). Germline CDR1 reads KGHSH; CDR2 reads LQKENI. The CDR3 consists of 14 residues. The V end lost 4 bases, the J end lost 7 bases, and 14 bases lay between the germline ends. The CDR3 DNA reads as TGTGCCAGCTCACTAGGAGGGGCCGAGCAGCCCCAGCATTTT. Amino acid sequence: CASSLGGAEQPQHF.

The chain is built from TRBV15 and TRBJ1-1, with no clear D. There are 14 residues in the CDR3. The V gene lost 6 bases and the J gene lost 4 bases, with 15 bases spanning the gap. Germline V gene sequence: CDR1 LNHNV, CDR2 YYDKDF (reference sequence). The CDR3 sequence is CATSPTRSPTEAFF. DNA of the CDR3: TGTGCCACCAGTCCCACCAGGTCCCCCACTGAAGCTTTCTTT.